This entry describes one T cell receptor (beta chain). This sample was included in a study of T cell responses to AZD1222 COVID-19 vaccine. Germline-derived CDR1 and CDR2 are GTSNPN and SVGIG (reference sequence). The CDR3 runs 12 residues. The V end was cut by 2 bases, the J end by 4 bases, with 8 bases between. The repertoire was sequenced with immunoSEQ multiplex PCR; TCRdb's copy has only in-frame clones and lacks some. The repertoire has about 45,000 clones, 80% to 90% of them found once; the top ten carry more than 0.95%. This material consisted of peripheral blood, taken 28 days after the second AZD1222 dose. This chain uses TRBV30 with TRBJ2-5; D unresolved. The source is an adult who received the AZD1222 COVID-19 vaccine. The CDR3 sequence: CAWSNKGETQYF. The DNA for the CDR3 is TGTGCCTGGAGTAATAAGGGAGAGACCCAGTACTTC. Using reference TRBV30 and TRBJ2-5 for the parts outside the CDR3, the full variable domain is SQTIHQWPATLVQPVGSPLSLECTVEGTSNPNLYWYRQAAGRGLQLLFYSVGIGQISSEVPQNLSASRPQDRQFILSSKKLLLSDSGFYLCAWSNKGETQYFGPGTRLLVL.